These 18 T cell receptor beta chains share one sample of origin, sequenced in a study of CD8 T cells in Susac syndrome (dated by TCRdb to between 2018 and 2021). Libraries were built with the immunoSEQ multiplex PCR assay. RNA was extracted using the RNeasy kit, and about 0.45 to 1 ug of the RNA was reverse transcribed with random hexamers. TCRdb reprocessing: public reads trimmed at Q25 with fastp, clones called with MiXCR, in-frame beta chains kept. Each CDR3 protein gets just one entry, which takes the most common genes and DNA from the rows behind it. The sample table shows a few hundred thousand distinct CDR3 sequences, and about 95% are seen once. 0.075% to 0.095% of the sample comes from the top ten. The sample comprised CD4+ T cells from PBMCs. The receptors stem from a human donor with multiple sclerosis.

This clonotype was counted a single time. This sequence joins TRBV2 and TRBJ1-2; D not resolved. Germline CDR1 is SNHLY and CDR2 is FYNNEI. The CDR3 runs 9 residues. V was shortened by 6 bases and J by 11 bases, with 7 bases between the two germline ends. The CDR3 nucleotides read TGTGCCAGCAGCCGCGTGTACACCTTC. Translation: CASSRVYTF.

V gene TRBV20-1 combines with J gene TRBJ2-1; 11 nucleotides line up with TRBD1. The CDR3 runs to 11 residues. V shed 7 bases and J 8 bases; nucleotides not matched to a gene: 1. Germline V gene lookup returns CDR1 DFQATT and CDR2 SNEGSKA (reference sequence). CDR3 sequence (DNA): TGCAGTGGGGACAGGGGGTATGAGCAGTTCTTC. Translating it yields CSGDRGYEQFF.

Written as DNA, the CDR3 is TGTGCCAGCAGTCTGGGGACAGGGCGGCACGAGCAGTACTTC. Translated: CASSLGTGRHEQYF. The chain has TRBV12-3 or TRBV12-4 and TRBJ2-7; 9 bases fit TRBD1. The CDR3 sequence is 14 residues long. J gave up 5 bases and V 5 bases, and 7 bases lay outside the gene matches.

The J gene is TRBJ2-6, the V gene TRBV12-3 or TRBV12-4; D may be TRBD2 (6 bases). V dropped 4 bases and J dropped 2 bases, with 15 bases sitting between them. The CDR3 runs to 17 residues. CDR3 nucleotide sequence: TGTGCCAGCAGTTCCGCAGGCCCGGGAGCTGGGGCCAACGTCCTGACTTTC. Protein product: CASSSAGPGAGANVLTF.

This chain joins TRBV27 and TRBJ2-7; the D is unclear. The CDR3 has 11 amino acids. Germline V gene lookup returns CDR1 MNHEY and CDR2 SMNVEV (reference sequence). V was pared by 5 bases and J by 4 bases, with 6 bases between. Here the CDR3 reads CASSTYYEQYF. The CDR3 nucleotides are TGTGCCAGCAGTACATATTACGAGCAGTACTTC.

This chain connects TRBV28 to TRBJ2-1; TRBD2 might be the D (6 bases). The CDR3 runs 16 residues. Germline V gene sequence: CDR1 MDHEN, CDR2 SYDVKM. V dropped 5 bases and J dropped 1 base, with 15 bases sitting between them. The CDR3 sequence: CASSPTVAESYNEQFF. CDR3 in DNA: TGTGCCAGCAGTCCGACCGTAGCGGAATCCTACAATGAGCAGTTCTTC.

The rearrangement uses TRBV15 and TRBJ2-7, with a weak D call TRBD2 (5 bases). The CDR3 covers 14 residues. From germline, CDR1 is LNHNV and CDR2 YYDKDF (reference sequence). Trimming left V 1 base short and J 1 base short, with 8 bases between. This CDR3 is CATSRVASSYEQYF. The CDR3 nucleotides read TGTGCCACCAGCAGAGTAGCGAGTTCCTACGAGCAGTACTTC.

This rearrangement joins TRBV6-6 to TRBJ2-3; 8 bases align to TRBD1. CDR3 length: 15 residues. Germline CDR1 reads MNHNY; CDR2 reads SVGAGI (reference sequence). J was trimmed by 3 bases and V by 0 bases; bases with no gene match: 2. The CDR3, as DNA: TGTGCCAGCAGTTACTCGGACAGGGTGACAGATACGCAGTATTTT. Translation: CASSYSDRVTDTQYF.

V and J are TRBV20-1 and TRBJ2-3; 7 bases agree with TRBD2. V lost 5 bases to trimming and J lost 6 bases; unmatched junction nucleotides: 8. Germline V lookup: CDR1 DFQATT, CDR2 SNEGSKA (reference sequence). The CDR3 loop spans 13 amino acids. This chain's CDR3 is CSAPRLAADTQYF. The CDR3 region has the DNA TGCAGTGCTCCTAGACTAGCCGCGGATACGCAGTATTTT.

V is TRBV30 and J is TRBJ2-1, with 9 bases aligning to TRBD1. The germline gives CDR1 GTSNPN, CDR2 SVGIG (reference sequence). V trimming: 3 bases; J trimming: 2 bases; junction bases outside the gene matches: 11. This CDR3 region has 17 residues. The CDR3 sequence: CAWRASNRGRPYNEQFF. DNA for the CDR3: TGTGCCTGGAGGGCATCCAACAGGGGGCGCCCCTACAATGAGCAGTTCTTC.

The V and J genes are TRBV9 and TRBJ1-2, with D possibly being TRBD1 (5 bases). Germline V gene lookup returns CDR1 SGDLS and CDR2 YYNGEE. This CDR3 is 13 amino acids long. The V end was cut by 5 bases, the J end by 5 bases, with 13 bases between. CDR3 sequence reads: CASRRGSSYGYTF. The CDR3, as DNA: TGTGCCAGCAGGAGGGGCAGTTCGTATGGCTACACCTTC.

This rearrangement joins TRBV29-1 to TRBJ2-2, with D perhaps matching TRBD2 (6 bases). V was pared by 2 bases and J by 7 bases, with 17 bases between. CDR1 SQVTM and CDR2 ANQGSEA come from the germline V gene. The CDR3 has 15 residues. This CDR3 reads CSVESRTLAGGELFF. The CDR3 DNA reads as TGCAGCGTTGAAAGCCGAACACTAGCTGGCGGGGAGCTGTTTTTT.

The V gene is TRBV20-1, the J gene TRBJ2-5; D gene uncertain. Germline-derived CDR1 and CDR2 are DFQATT and SNEGSKA (reference sequence). The CDR3 is 11 residues long. V dropped 0 bases and J dropped 4 bases, with 3 bases sitting between them. CDR3 sequence: CSARDLETQYF. The CDR3 region has the DNA TGCAGTGCTAGAGATCTAGAGACCCAGTACTTC.

The gene calls are TRBV3-1 and TRBJ2-2, with unresolved D. The length of the CDR3 is 14 residues. The germline V gene has CDR1 LGHDT and CDR2 YNNKEL (reference sequence). V lost 6 bases, J lost 6 bases, and 14 bases lay in between. The CDR3 DNA reads as TGTGCCAGCAGGGACGGGTTAACTCCCGGGGAGCTGTTTTTT. Translating gives CASRDGLTPGELFF.

This sequence joins TRBV2 and TRBJ2-1; D might be TRBD2 (6 bases). The CDR3 is made up of 17 amino acids. Trimming shortened V by 5 bases and J by 0 bases, and 17 bases separated the two germline ends. CDR1 is SNHLY, CDR2 FYNNEI, per germline. CDR3 in amino acids: CASSPTSPRSSYNEQFF. The CDR3 DNA reads TGTGCCAGCAGTCCTACTAGCCCAAGAAGCTCCTACAATGAGCAGTTCTTC.

The rearrangement joins TRBV2 to TRBJ1-5, with D perhaps matching TRBD1 (5 bases). The CDR3 covers 14 residues. In germline, CDR1 is SNHLY, CDR2 FYNNEI. Trimming took 3 bases from V and 2 from J, leaving 8 bases between them. CDR3 sequence: CASSERQRNQPQHF. DNA for the CDR3: TGTGCCAGCAGTGAGCGACAGCGCAATCAGCCCCAGCATTTT.

This clonotype has only a few counts. J is TRBJ2-7 and V is TRBV3-1; no definite D call. V lost 6 bases and J 3 bases, leaving 6 bases between the germline ends. Germline CDR1 reads LGHDT; CDR2 reads YNNKEL (reference sequence). CDR3 length equals 11 residues. The CDR3 spells CASSRGYEQYF. CDR3 DNA sequence: TGTGCCAGCAGTCGAGGCTACGAGCAGTACTTC.

This clonotype was seen only once. The chain carries TRBV29-1 and TRBJ2-1; the match to TRBD1 covers 7 bases. With V trimmed by 1 base and J by 5 bases, 5 bases remained unmatched. Germline loops: CDR1 SQVTM, CDR2 ANQGSEA. The length of the CDR3 is 14 residues. CDR3 nucleotides: TGCAGCGTTGAAGGGTGGGACAGTAACAATGAGCAGTTCTTC. Amino acids: CSVEGWDSNNEQFF.